Below, 8 T cell receptor beta chains from the same sample are listed, as sequenced in a study of cytomegalovirus exposure and HLA in healthy donors. The study ran its PCR with 60 Vbeta and 13 Jbeta primers. The repertoire was sequenced with immunoSEQ multiplex PCR; TCRdb's copy has only in-frame clones and lacks some. The sample has some 120,000 clones, 75% to 85% seen once; the top ten hold over 2.5%. Input material: PBMCs. These receptor sequences come from a male donor in good health and CMV-seronegative.

This clone was seen only a few times. V usage is TRBV29-1 and J usage is TRBJ2-1, with 8 bases matching TRBD2. CDR1 and CDR2 from the germline V gene are SQVTM and ANQGSEA. Unmatched junction bases numbered 4, after V lost 1 base and J lost 8 bases. The CDR3 is 13 residues long. CDR3 in amino acids: CSVEGSGGYEQFF. DNA of the CDR3: TGCAGCGTTGAAGGGTCGGGGGGGTATGAGCAGTTCTTC.

V gene TRBV11-2 combines with J gene TRBJ1-1; 9 positions agree with TRBD1. CDR1 and CDR2 from the germline V gene are SGHAT and FQNNGV. CDR3 length equals 13 residues. Trimming at V came to 5 bases and at J to 11 bases, leaving 9 bases not matched to a gene. CDR3 sequence: CASSKDRGFTAFF. CDR3 bases: TGTGCCAGCAGCAAGGACAGGGGATTTACGGCTTTCTTT.

The gene calls are TRBV11-2 and TRBJ1-3; 8 nucleotides agree with TRBD1. The junction had 6 bases not matched to a gene; V was cut back by 5 bases and J by 0 bases. This CDR3 is 16 amino acids long. From germline, CDR1 is SGHAT and CDR2 FQNNGV. DNA of the CDR3: TGTGCCAGCAGCACAGGGGGAAAAGGCTCTGGAAACACCATATATTTT. Translating it yields CASSTGGKGSGNTIYF.

The rearrangement links TRBV9 to TRBJ2-6; 7 bases match TRBD2. Per the germline V gene, CDR1 is SGDLS and CDR2 is YYNGEE. V trimming: 3 bases; J trimming: 3 bases; junction bases outside the gene matches: 15. This CDR3 has 19 amino acids. CDR3 DNA sequence: TGTGCCAGCAGCGGACCGGGACGGACTTCGGGAGGTGGGGCCAACGTCCTGACTTTC. Protein: CASSGPGRTSGGGANVLTF.

This clone appeared a few times. CDR3 sequence: CASSETGQETQYF. The CDR3 coding sequence is TGTGCCAGCAGTGAGACAGGGCAAGAGACCCAGTACTTC. V is TRBV25-1 and J is TRBJ2-5, with 7 bases lining up with TRBD1. Germline trimming cut 3 bases from V and 2 bases from J; bases unmatched to any gene: 0. Germline values: CDR1 MGHDK, CDR2 SYGVNS. CDR3 length: 13 residues.

The chain couples TRBV28 to TRBJ2-6; TRBD1 might be the D (7 bases). CDR3 size: 17 residues. Germline V gene lookup returns CDR1 MDHEN and CDR2 SYDVKM. V was pared by 6 bases and J by 4 bases, with 19 bases between. CDR3: CASSHLSGGRGANVLTF. The DNA of the CDR3 is TGTGCCAGCAGCCACCTTTCAGGGGGGCGCGGGGCCAACGTCCTGACTTTC.

This chain links TRBV27 with TRBJ1-1; D is unresolved. The V and J ends lost 6 bases and 2 bases respectively, with 7 bases between them. The CDR3 has 12 amino acids. Germline V lookup: CDR1 MNHEY, CDR2 SMNVEV (reference sequence). The CDR3 is CASSPRNTEAFF. Written as DNA, the CDR3 is TGTGCCAGCAGCCCTCGTAACACTGAAGCTTTCTTT.

This chain links TRBV9 with TRBJ1-2; 11 bases map to TRBD1. This CDR3 contains 15 residues. Losses at the gene ends were 0 bases for V and 7 bases for J; bases not matched to a gene: 5. Germline V gives CDR1 SGDLS, CDR2 YYNGEE. This CDR3 is CASSVGGQGAIGYTF. CDR3 bases: TGTGCCAGCAGCGTAGGTGGACAGGGGGCAATTGGCTACACCTTC. Full variable domain (rest looked up from reference TRBV9 and TRBJ1-2): DSGVTQTPKHLITATGQRVTLRCSPRSGDLSVYWYQQSLDQGLQFLIQYYNGEERAKGNILERFSAQQFPDLHSELNLSSLELGDSALYFCASSVGGQGAIGYTFGSGTRLTVV.